The T cell receptor beta chain described here comes from a study of OX40 agonist ivuxolimab in advanced cancers. Clones were sequenced by immunoSEQ multiplex PCR, and TCRdb holds only the in-frame ones, with some missing. The top ten hold about 20% of the sample, which has 25,000 to 35,000 clones, less than 90% seen once. The sample consisted of CD4+ or CD8+ T cells sorted from blood, taken in a trial of the OX40 agonist ivuxolimab. The TCR sequence derives from an adult with an advanced solid tumor such as melanoma, head and neck, liver or kidney cancer.

CDR3 loop: CATQGSSTDTQYF. DNA for the CDR3: TGTGCCACACAGGGATCTTCCACAGATACGCAGTATTTT. The chain employs TRBV10-3 and TRBJ2-3; TRBD1 might be the D (6 bases). Trimming removed 10 bases at V and 2 bases at J, with 13 bases between. Germline V CDR1 and CDR2: ENHRY, SYGVKD. There are 13 residues in the CDR3.